One sample yielded the 28 T cell receptor beta chains listed below, sequenced in a study of T-cell memory formation after mild COVID-19. MiXCR, applied by TCRdb to the 5' RACE reads, yields one record per CDR3 protein. The sample has some 270,000 distinct CDR3 sequences, just over 15% seen once. Sequenced sample: PBMCs or a T cell subset sorted from them (not recorded which). These receptors all come from an adult woman who had mild COVID-19 (a few samples of this study predate the infection). Cell type and time point are not known.

V usage is TRBV20-1 and J usage is TRBJ1-2, with a tentative D call TRBD1 (5 bases). This CDR3 comprises 10 residues. Germline V CDR1 and CDR2: DFQATT, SNEGSKA (reference sequence). Between the trimmed V and J ends, which lost 6 bases and 8 bases, there was a span of 10 bases. The CDR3 protein is CSARGGGYTF. The DNA for the CDR3 is TGCAGTGCCCGGGGGGGAGGCTACACCTTC.

The sample holds a few counts of this clonotype. The chain combines TRBV9 with TRBJ2-2, with TRBD2 as a possible D gene (6 bases). The germline gives CDR1 SGDLS, CDR2 YYNGEE. The length of the CDR3 is 14 residues. Deletions cut 0 bases from V and 3 bases from J, with 6 bases between. CDR3 in amino acids: CASSVGLDTGELFF. The CDR3 bases are TGTGCCAGCAGCGTAGGACTAGACACCGGGGAGCTGTTTTTT.

The chain is built from TRBV12-3 or TRBV12-4 and TRBJ2-1, with 7 bases identical to TRBD2. J was trimmed by 9 bases and V by 5 bases; bases with no gene match: 7. CDR3 length: 13 amino acids. The CDR3 DNA follows: TGTGCCAGCAGTCGGACTAGGGGCAGTGAGCAGTTCTTC. Translated, it gives CASSRTRGSEQFF.

This clonotype was detected ten times or more. The rearrangement uses TRBV7-8 and TRBJ2-6; 7 positions agree with TRBD2. Germline V gene data show CDR1 as SGHVS and CDR2 as FQNEAQ. The V and J ends lost 1 base and 1 base, in that order; junction bases with no gene match: 7. This CDR3 region has 18 residues. The CDR3 spells CASSLVGLDLSGANVLTF. CDR3 coding DNA: TGTGCCAGCAGCTTAGTAGGACTAGATCTTTCTGGGGCCAACGTCCTGACTTTC. The complete variable domain, with remaining parts taken from reference TRBV7-8 and TRBJ2-6, reads GAGVSQSPRYKVAKRGQDVALRCDPISGHVSLFWYQQALGQGPEFLTYFQNEAQLDKSGLPSDRFFAERPEGSVSTLKIQRTQQEDSAVYLCASSLVGLDLSGANVLTFGAGSRLTVL.

This clonotype was observed a few times. This chain uses TRBV6-2 or TRBV6-3 with TRBJ1-1; no reliable D call. V lost 6 bases and J 5 bases, leaving 13 bases between the germline ends. CDR3 length: 13 amino acids. Germline V gene lookup returns CDR1 MNHEY and CDR2 SVGEGT. The CDR3 spells CASRTVGRTEAFF. CDR3 coding DNA: TGTGCCAGCAGGACTGTAGGGAGGACTGAAGCTTTCTTT.

This clonotype showed up many times. The rearrangement links TRBV15 to TRBJ2-5, with a tentative D call TRBD1 (5 bases). V lost 6 bases to trimming and J lost 2 bases, with 7 bases between them. The CDR3 totals 12 residues. Germline V gene lookup returns CDR1 LNHNV and CDR2 YYDKDF (reference sequence). The CDR3 loop reads CATSRGQETQYF. CDR3 in DNA: TGTGCCACCAGTAGGGGACAAGAGACCCAGTACTTC.

The chain combines TRBV5-1 with TRBJ1-2, with a tentative D call TRBD1 (5 bases). Germline loops: CDR1 SGHRS, CDR2 YFSETQ. This CDR3 has 13 residues. V gave up 10 bases and J gave up 5 bases, with 18 bases separating them. CDR3 DNA sequence: TGCGCCTCTAGGCAGGACAACGAATATGGCTACACCTTC. Its protein is CASRQDNEYGYTF.

With regard to this clonotype: The junction shows a germline mismatch at one end, possibly a read error. This chain uses TRBV30 with TRBJ2-5, with 12 bases lining up with TRBD1. This CDR3 has 13 residues. Germline CDR1 GTSNPN, CDR2 SVGIG (reference sequence). The CDR3 loop reads CAWKGQGAETQYF. The CDR3 nucleotides are TGTGCATGGAAGGGACAGGGGGCAGAGACCCAGTACTTC.

In this sample, this clonotype turned up a few times. This sequence joins TRBV10-3 and TRBJ1-1; 7 bases are shared with TRBD1. This CDR3 has 13 residues. Germline V lookup: CDR1 ENHRY, CDR2 SYGVKD. J gave up 4 bases and V 6 bases, and 5 bases lay outside the gene matches. CDR3 protein: CAIRGTVPTEAFF. CDR3 nucleotide sequence: TGTGCCATCAGGGGGACAGTTCCCACTGAAGCTTTCTTT.

This clonotype was recorded a few times. The V call is TRBV15, the J call TRBJ1-1; D ambiguous. The V end lost 1 base, the J end lost 5 bases, and 11 bases lay between the germline ends. Germline CDR1 and CDR2: LNHNV and YYDKDF (reference sequence). The CDR3 is 14 amino acids. Here the CDR3 reads CATSRAVTETEAFF. In nucleotides, the CDR3 is TGTGCCACCAGCAGAGCTGTAACGGAAACTGAAGCTTTCTTT.

The rearrangement links TRBV2 to TRBJ1-1, with TRBD1 as a possible D gene (5 bases). The CDR3 is 13 amino acids. The V gene's germline CDR1 is SNHLY and CDR2 FYNNEI. The V end was cut by 8 bases, the J end by 1 base, with 11 bases between. The CDR3 DNA reads TGTGCCAGCCAGGGACGGACGAACACTGAAGCTTTCTTT. Translated: CASQGRTNTEAFF.

The V call is TRBV7-6, the J call TRBJ2-7, with 8 bases identical to TRBD1. The CDR3 runs to 13 residues. Losses at the gene ends were 5 bases for V and 5 bases for J; bases not matched to a gene: 5. Germline CDR1 and CDR2: SGHVS and FNYEAQ. The CDR3 DNA sequence: TGTGCCAGCAGCGCGACAGGGGCGAACGAGCAGTACTTC. Encoded protein: CASSATGANEQYF.

The chain joins TRBV18 to TRBJ2-4; D unclear. V was shortened by 3 bases and J by 5 bases, with 11 bases between the two germline ends. CDR3 size: 14 residues. The germline V gene has CDR1 KGHSH and CDR2 LQKENI. CDR3 region: CASSPSEFQNIQYF. The CDR3 DNA sequence: TGTGCCAGCTCACCGAGCGAGTTCCAAAACATTCAGTACTTC.

This clonotype came up a few times. V is TRBV20-1 and J is TRBJ2-7; D ambiguous. Germline V CDR1 and CDR2: DFQATT, SNEGSKA (reference sequence). There are 11 residues in the CDR3. Trimming pared 0 bases from V and 6 bases from J, leaving 6 bases between. CDR3 sequence reads: CSARDWVEQYF. The DNA of the CDR3 is TGCAGTGCTAGAGATTGGGTCGAGCAGTACTTC.

The chain has TRBV18 and TRBJ1-2; TRBD1 matches 8 bases. The CDR3 covers 14 residues. Germline CDR1 is KGHSH and CDR2 is LQKENI. The V gene end was trimmed by 3 bases and the J gene end by 4 bases; junction bases not matched to a gene: 4. Here the CDR3 reads CASSPSGGTYGYTF. In DNA form, the CDR3 reads TGTGCCAGCTCACCCTCAGGGGGCACCTATGGCTACACCTTC. Complete variable domain (other parts from reference TRBV18 and TRBJ1-2): NAGVMQNPRHLVRRRGQEARLRCSPMKGHSHVYWYRQLPEEGLKFMVYLQKENIIDESGMPKERFSAEFPKEGPSILRIQQVVRGDSAAYFCASSPSGGTYGYTFGSGTRLTVV.

The chain joins TRBV3-1 to TRBJ1-1; 8 bases agree with TRBD1. The CDR3 is made up of 14 amino acids. V shed 3 bases, J shed 6 bases, and the junction held 6 bases outside the gene matches. CDR1 and CDR2 (germline): LGHDT, YNNKEL (reference sequence). The CDR3: CASSQGTGKAEAFF. The CDR3 DNA is TGTGCCAGCAGCCAGGGGACAGGCAAGGCTGAAGCTTTCTTT. Full variable domain (remainder filled in from reference TRBV3-1 and TRBJ1-1): DTAVSQTPKYLVTQMGNDKSIKCEQNLGHDTMYWYKQDSKKFLKIMFSYNNKELIINETVPNRFSPKSPDKAHLNLHINSLELGDSAVYFCASSQGTGKAEAFFGQGTRLTVV.

V and J are TRBV12-3 or TRBV12-4 and TRBJ2-1; 11 bases match TRBD2. This CDR3 comprises 16 residues. V was clipped by 6 bases and J by 6 bases; unmatched bases: 10. This CDR3 is CASSPWTSGSRNEQFF. CDR3 sequence (DNA): TGTGCCAGCAGCCCCTGGACTAGCGGGTCCCGCAATGAGCAGTTCTTC.

The sample holds a few counts of this clonotype. CDR3 sequence: CASSEQGVTYEQYF. The CDR3 region has the DNA TGTGCCAGCAGTGAACAGGGGGTAACCTACGAGCAGTACTTC. The rearrangement joins TRBV2 to TRBJ2-7; TRBD1 matches at 7 bases. J was trimmed by 2 bases and V by 2 bases; bases with no gene match: 3. The CDR3 spans 14 residues. From germline, CDR1 is SNHLY and CDR2 FYNNEI.

The CDR3, as DNA: TGTGCCAGCAGTTACGTGGGCGTCGTGGCCACTGAAGCTTTCTTT. Amino acids: CASSYVGVVATEAFF. The chain uses TRBV6-5 and TRBJ1-1; no definite D call. The CDR3 contains 15 residues. Looked up from germline, CDR1 is MNHEY and CDR2 is SVGAGI. V lost 2 bases and J lost 4, with 14 bases in between.

This clonotype was seen a few times. This rearrangement joins TRBV6-5 to TRBJ2-3; TRBD2 matches at 14 bases. Germline-derived CDR1 and CDR2 are MNHEY and SVGAGI. The CDR3 has 17 residues. V trimming: 5 bases; J trimming: 4 bases; junction bases outside the gene matches: 8. The CDR3 loop reads CASSAPGLAGVADTQYF. CDR3 sequence (DNA): TGTGCCAGCAGTGCCCCGGGACTAGCGGGAGTAGCAGATACGCAGTATTTT.

This clonotype came up many times. The chain is built from TRBV9 and TRBJ2-2; D uncertain. The ends were cut back, 1 base at V and 6 bases at J, with 10 bases in the middle. CDR3 length: 14 residues. Germline V gene data show CDR1 as SGDLS and CDR2 as YYNGEE. CDR3 residues: CASSVTVGAGELFF. The CDR3 nucleotides are TGTGCCAGCAGCGTAACCGTGGGCGCCGGGGAGCTGTTTTTT.

V usage is TRBV20-1 and J usage is TRBJ2-3, with TRBD2 matching 12 bases. The CDR3 extends over 19 amino acids. After removal of 0 bases from V and 0 bases from J, the junction contained 10 bases not matched to a gene. From germline, CDR1 is DFQATT and CDR2 SNEGSKA (reference sequence). The CDR3 sequence: CSARDEALGLAGSTDTQYF. CDR3 in DNA: TGCAGTGCTAGAGATGAAGCCCTCGGACTAGCGGGGAGCACAGATACGCAGTATTTT.

This clonotype was seen a handful of times. The V call is TRBV12-3 or TRBV12-4, the J call TRBJ1-6; no clear D. The CDR3 spans 15 residues. V lost 3 bases and J lost 3, with 9 bases in between. In DNA form, the CDR3 reads TGTGCCAGCAGTTTCGCACGGATCTATAATTCACCCCTCCACTTT. Translated, it gives CASSFARIYNSPLHF.

V gene TRBV29-1 combines with J gene TRBJ2-1; D unclear. The CDR3 has 14 amino acids. The V gene's germline CDR1 is SQVTM and CDR2 ANQGSEA. Between the trimmed V and J ends, which lost 4 bases and 5 bases, there was a span of 15 bases. CDR3 DNA: TGCAGCGTTGCTGGCCGCGAAGTTGACAATGAGCAGTTCTTC. Its protein is CSVAGREVDNEQFF.

This chain joins TRBV9 and TRBJ1-1, with D unresolved. The CDR3 runs to 15 residues. V was clipped by 4 bases and J by 2 bases, with 15 bases between them. The germline V gene has CDR1 SGDLS and CDR2 YYNGEE. DNA for the CDR3: TGTGCCAGCAGCCCACTGGACGGGAAAAACACTGAAGCTTTCTTT. Translated, it gives CASSPLDGKNTEAFF.

This clonotype has just a few counts. The V and J genes are TRBV10-3 and TRBJ2-7; 10 positions agree with TRBD1. The CDR3 has 15 amino acids. The V gene's germline CDR1 is ENHRY and CDR2 SYGVKD. J was trimmed by 3 bases and V by 4 bases; bases with no gene match: 6. CDR3 sequence reads: CAISGGTGANYEQYF. The DNA for the CDR3 is TGTGCCATCAGTGGAGGGACAGGGGCTAACTACGAGCAGTACTTC.

V is TRBV10-3 and J is TRBJ1-1, with D possibly being TRBD1 (5 bases). This CDR3 has 12 amino acids. Germline V lookup: CDR1 ENHRY, CDR2 SYGVKD. Trimming stripped 10 bases from V and 1 base from J, with 10 bases between. CDR3 sequence reads: CATIGGNTEAFF. The CDR3 coding sequence is TGTGCCACGATCGGGGGGAACACTGAAGCTTTCTTT.

The CDR3 here is CATSRNDRGNEQFF. The CDR3 DNA is TGTGCCACCAGCAGAAATGACAGGGGAAATGAGCAGTTCTTC. This sequence joins TRBV15 and TRBJ2-1; 8 nucleotides line up with TRBD1. This CDR3 is built from 14 residues. Trimming cost V 2 bases and J 7 bases; bases outside gene matches: 4. CDR1 and CDR2 from the germline V gene are LNHNV and YYDKDF (reference sequence). The variable domain in full, with the rest retrieved from reference TRBV15 and TRBJ2-1, is DAMVIQNPRYQVTQFGKPVTLSCSQTLNHNVMYWYQQKSSQAPKLLFHYYDKDFNNEADTPDNFQSRRPNTSFCFLDIRSPGLGDTAMYLCATSRNDRGNEQFFGPGTRLTVL.